This T cell receptor (beta chain) was obtained from a study of cytomegalovirus exposure and HLA in healthy donors. As concerns this clone: Antigen: not known.

Unmatched junction bases numbered 4, after V lost 2 bases and J lost 0 bases. This CDR3 spans 16 amino acids. Looked up from germline, CDR1 is KGHSH and CDR2 is LQKENI. Vbeta (60) and Jbeta (13) primers were used in the PCR. Libraries were prepared by immunoSEQ multiplex PCR; TCRdb keeps only in-frame clonotypes and omits some of them. Among around 86,000 clones listed, about three quarters were seen once. Study-level findings and limits: TRBV6-2, TRBV6-3 and some other V segments were excluded as indistinguishable.

The chain uses TRBV18 and TRBJ2-1; 7 bases are shared with TRBD2. The sequence was obtained from a man in his forties or fifties in good health and CMV-seropositive. The sequenced material came from PBMCs. This CDR3 reads CASSPGGRTSYNEQFF. CDR3 coding DNA: TGTGCCAGCTCACCAGGCGGGAGAACCTCCTACAATGAGCAGTTCTTC.